The 10 T cell receptor beta chains reported below all come from one sample, sequenced in a study of cytomegalovirus exposure and HLA in healthy donors. Sequencing used immunoSEQ multiplex PCR; TCRdb keeps in-frame clones, though not all of them. The sample holds tens of thousands of clones, approximately 88% seen once. The sequenced sample was PBMCs. These receptors originate from a young woman in good health and CMV-seropositive.

V usage is TRBV9 and J usage is TRBJ2-5, with D hard to call. The germline V gene encodes CDR1 SGDLS and CDR2 YYNGEE. The CDR3 is 12 residues long. With 2 bases removed from V and 4 bases from J, the gap between germline ends came to 6 bases. The CDR3 sequence: CASSVSGETQYF. The CDR3, as DNA: TGTGCCAGCAGCGTGTCGGGAGAGACCCAGTACTTC. Looking up the rest from reference TRBV9 and TRBJ2-5 gives the full variable domain: DSGVTQTPKHLITATGQRVTLRCSPRSGDLSVYWYQQSLDQGLQFLIQYYNGEERAKGNILERFSAQQFPDLHSELNLSSLELGDSALYFCASSVSGETQYFGPGTRLLVL.

The chain has TRBV2 and TRBJ1-4, with 7 bases aligning to TRBD1. V trimming: 3 bases; J trimming: 8 bases; junction bases outside the gene matches: 6. The CDR3 runs to 14 residues. Germline V gene data show CDR1 as SNHLY and CDR2 as FYNNEI. CDR3 DNA: TGTGCCAGCAGTGACCACAGGGGCGGGGAAAAACTGTTTTTT. This sequence encodes CASSDHRGGEKLFF.

The rearrangement joins TRBV28 to TRBJ1-4, with 8 bases that match TRBD1. The CDR3 loop spans 15 amino acids. CDR1 MDHEN and CDR2 SYDVKM come from the germline V gene. V was clipped by 5 bases and J by 10 bases; unmatched bases: 12. The CDR3 loop is CASSHLRDRPRKLFF. CDR3 nucleotide sequence: TGTGCCAGCAGTCATCTACGGGACAGGCCGAGAAAACTGTTTTTT.

CDR3 region: CASSMRKETISNQPQHF. The CDR3 DNA sequence: TGTGCCAGTAGTATGAGAAAGGAGACTATTAGCAATCAGCCCCAGCATTTT. The V gene is TRBV19, the J gene TRBJ1-5; D gene uncertain. V shed 3 bases and J shed 0 bases, with 15 bases lying between them. This CDR3 spans 17 amino acids. Germline V CDR1 and CDR2: LNHDA, SQIVND (reference sequence).

This chain connects TRBV6-5 to TRBJ1-1; D is unclear. Deletions cut 2 bases from V and 0 bases from J, with 13 bases between. The CDR3 has 16 residues. Germline V gene sequence: CDR1 MNHEY, CDR2 SVGAGI. The CDR3 DNA reads TGTGCCAGCAGTTACCGGTCCCGGGAGTTGAACACTGAAGCTTTCTTT. Protein product: CASSYRSRELNTEAFF.

CDR3 in amino acids: CASSPTSGPYNEQFF. Here the CDR3 DNA reads TGTGCCAGCAGCCCCACTAGCGGGCCCTACAATGAGCAGTTCTTC. The chain recombines TRBV7-3 with TRBJ2-1; 9 bases are shared with TRBD2. The J segment lost 2 bases and the V segment lost 5 bases, leaving 4 bases of the junction unmatched. The CDR3 runs 15 residues. The germline V gene has CDR1 SGHTA and CDR2 FQGTGA.

The chain is built from TRBV28 and TRBJ2-1; the match to TRBD2 covers 7 bases. Germline values: CDR1 MDHEN, CDR2 SYDVKM. The CDR3 contains 15 residues. Trimming took 5 bases from V and 0 from J; bases not matched to a gene: 4. CDR3: CASSSGTSSYNEQFF. CDR3 DNA sequence: TGTGCCAGCAGTAGCGGGACGAGCTCCTACAATGAGCAGTTCTTC.

The chain carries TRBV9 and TRBJ1-2; D gene uncertain. The CDR3 length is 14 residues. Trimming removed 0 bases from V and 4 bases from J, with 10 bases in between. CDR1 and CDR2 from the germline V gene are SGDLS and YYNGEE. In DNA form, the CDR3 reads TGTGCCAGCAGCGTAGGGGCCAGTGGCTATGGCTACACCTTC. Amino acid sequence: CASSVGASGYGYTF.

The chain uses TRBV6-6 and TRBJ1-1; no definite D call. V gave up 5 bases and J gave up 4 bases, with 14 bases separating them. Germline V gene sequence: CDR1 MNHNY, CDR2 SVGAGI (reference sequence). The CDR3 consists of 14 residues. CDR3 sequence (DNA): TGTGCCAGCAGTACGATCGGCGGGAGCACTGAAGCTTTCTTT. This sequence encodes CASSTIGGSTEAFF.

This clone has a single count. V gene TRBV19 combines with J gene TRBJ2-2, with D hard to call. Deletions cut 7 bases from V and 11 bases from J, with 14 bases between. The germline V gene encodes CDR1 LNHDA and CDR2 SQIVND (reference sequence). CDR3 size: 12 residues. Here the CDR3 reads CASNMTLRELFF. The CDR3 DNA reads as TGTGCCAGTAACATGACATTGCGTGAGCTGTTTTTT.